This note documents a single T cell receptor beta chain sequence. Antigen unknown. Germline CDR1 and CDR2: SEHNR and FQNEAQ (reference sequence). The CDR3 extends over 14 amino acids. The trim removed 5 bases at V and 4 bases at J, leaving 4 bases unmatched. The assay was immunoSEQ multiplex PCR, and TCRdb's table has in-frame clones only and misses some. The sample shows 550,000 to 700,000 clones, 73% of them seen only once. These data belong to a study of shared clonotypes between healthy human individuals. Study-wide results and caveats: Among donors, clonotype sharing was expected to be affected by sequencing depth.

The sample comprised memory CD4+ T cells sorted from blood. Subset denoted: CD45RA-negative fraction. The chain has TRBV7-9 and TRBJ1-1; 10 bases match TRBD1. This receptor was obtained from a woman under 40 in good health. For the CDR3, the DNA is TGTGCCAGCAGCCGAGGACAGGGGGGCACTGAAGCTTTCTTT. Its translation is CASSRGQGGTEAFF.